The rows below give T cell receptor beta chains drawn from one sample of a study of cytomegalovirus exposure and HLA in healthy donors. Method: immunoSEQ multiplex PCR; TCRdb's copy keeps in-frame clones and lacks some. The sample carries some 240,000 clones, approximately 78% recorded once. The sequenced sample was PBMCs. The receptor set was obtained from a male donor in good health and CMV-seronegative. Both conserved end residues are part of each CDR3. Fields, in order: J gene, clone size, D gene, CDR3 length, V gene, CDR3 DNA, CDR3 protein. The D gene is left open where the match is weak. Clone size is given for some rows only: seen once, a few or many times, or a class if the clone is expanded.

TRBJ2-7	.	TRBD1	14	TRBV19	TGTGCCAGTAGCCAGACAGGGGGTATTTACGAGCAGTACTTT	CASSQTGGIYEQYF
TRBJ2-1	.	.	13	TRBV7-9	TGTGCCAGCAGTCCCGACATTTACAATGAGCAGTTCTTC	CASSPDIYNEQFF
TRBJ1-2	once	TRBD1	16	TRBV30	TGTGCCTGGAACCGGGACAGGGGGTACCCCATCTATGGCTACACCTTC	CAWNRDRGYPIYGYTF
TRBJ2-7	.	.	15	TRBV28	TGTGCCAGCAGTTTTGCCACAGGGCGAGCCTACGAGCAGTACTTC	CASSFATGRAYEQYF
TRBJ2-7	.	.	14	TRBV15	TGTGCCACCAGCCAGAGACGGGGGTATGGCGAGCAGTACTTC	CATSQRRGYGEQYF
TRBJ2-3	.	.	15	TRBV7-9	TGTGCCAGCACCCTAGGGGGGAGGGCCGGAGATACGCAGTATTTT	CASTLGGRAGDTQYF
TRBJ2-1	.	.	15	TRBV30	TGTGCCTGGAGTGGCGGGGCCCACTTTTACAATGAGCAGTTCTTC	CAWSGGAHFYNEQFF
TRBJ1-5	.	.	13	TRBV18	TGTGCCAGCTCACTCAGCGAATATCAGCCCCAGCATTTT	CASSLSEYQPQHF
TRBJ2-7	.	.	15	TRBV6-5	TGTGCCAGCAGCCCACCCACGAGGGCATTCTACGAGCAGTACTTC	CASSPPTRAFYEQYF
TRBJ2-7	.	TRBD1	15	TRBV15	TGTGCCACCAGCATTCAGACAGGGGCTACGGACGAGCAGTACTTC	CATSIQTGATDEQYF
TRBJ2-7	once	TRBD2	12	TRBV5-1	TGCGCCAGCAGAGGCGCGGGAGTCGAGCAGTACTTC	CASRGAGVEQYF
TRBJ2-1	.	TRBD2	16	TRBV19	TGTGCCAGTAGACGGACTAGCGGGAGCTCCTACAATGAGCAGTTCTTC	CASRRTSGSSYNEQFF
TRBJ2-7	.	TRBD1	18	TRBV27	TGTACCAGCAGTTTGAGTGGGGGGACCGGGACAGGGTTTTACGAGCAGTACTTC	CTSSLSGGTGTGFYEQYF
TRBJ1-1	few	TRBD1	14	TRBV5-6	TGTGCCAGCAGCCACGGGACAGGTCTACTTGAAGCTTTCTTT	CASSHGTGLLEAFF
TRBJ2-3	.	.	16	TRBV5-6	TGTGCCAGCAGCTTAAATACTAGAACTAGCACAGATACGCAGTATTTT	CASSLNTRTSTDTQYF
TRBJ1-1	few	TRBD1	14	TRBV4-1	TGCGCCAGCAGCCAACCGGGACAGGGGATTCTGGCTTTCTTT	CASSQPGQGILAFF
TRBJ1-1	.	.	17	TRBV28	TGTGCCAGCAGTTCCGTTGGGAGGGTTTTGATGAACACTGAAGCTTTCTTT	CASSSVGRVLMNTEAFF
TRBJ2-3	.	TRBD1	14	TRBV9	TGTGCCAGCAGCGTAGGGACAGGGGCAGATACGCAGTATTTT	CASSVGTGADTQYF
TRBJ2-2	.	TRBD2	14	TRBV29-1	TGCAGCGCACGACTAGCGGGAGATTACGGGGAGCTGTTTTTT	CSARLAGDYGELFF
TRBJ1-5	.	TRBD1	14	TRBV29-1	TGCAGCGTTGGAGGGACAGGCTTCAATCAGCCCCAGCATTTT	CSVGGTGFNQPQHF
TRBJ2-4	.	TRBD2	18	TRBV6-1	TGTGCCAGCAGTGAGAGCCCCGTAGCGGGAGGGGGCAAAAACATTCAGTACTTC	CASSESPVAGGGKNIQYF
TRBJ2-1	.	.	12	TRBV25-1	TGTGCCAGCAGAAAGCAACACAATGAGCAGTTCTTC	CASRKQHNEQFF
TRBJ2-3	.	.	13	TRBV11-2	TGTGCCAGCAGCTTAGGGTCTATGGATACGCAGTATTTT	CASSLGSMDTQYF
TRBJ1-1	.	TRBD1	14	TRBV19	TGTGCCAGTAGACTGGACAGGCTGAACACTGAAGCTTTCTTT	CASRLDRLNTEAFF
TRBJ1-6	.	TRBD1	15	TRBV4-1	TGCGCCAGCAGCCAAGTGTTACAGGGGAATTCACCCCTCCACTTT	CASSQVLQGNSPLHF
TRBJ2-5	.	.	13	TRBV7-9	TGTGCCAGCAGCCGACAGTTACAAGAGACCCAGTACTTC	CASSRQLQETQYF
TRBJ2-1	.	.	16	TRBV11-2	TGTGCCAGCAGCCCACTTACGGGAGTTCCCTACAATGAGCAGTTCTTC	CASSPLTGVPYNEQFF
TRBJ2-1	.	TRBD2	15	TRBV7-2	TGTGCCAGCAGCGAGACTAGCGGAGGGGGGAATGAGCAGTTCTTC	CASSETSGGGNEQFF
TRBJ2-3	few	.	15	TRBV28	TGTGCCAGCAGTTTTAGCGGATCTAGCACAGATACGCAGTATTTT	CASSFSGSSTDTQYF
TRBJ1-2	.	.	12	TRBV27	TGTGCCAGCAGGGACCCGGGAGGAGGCTACACCTTC	CASRDPGGGYTF
TRBJ2-5	.	.	14	TRBV29-1	TGCAGCGTTGAAGTGGTCAGGGTGTCGGAGACCCAGTACTTC	CSVEVVRVSETQYF
TRBJ1-2	.	TRBD1	13	TRBV5-4	TGTGCCAGCTCTACGGGACAGGGCTATGGCTACACCTTC	CASSTGQGYGYTF
TRBJ1-5	few	TRBD1	14	TRBV6-1	TGTGCCAGCAGTGAAGGACAGGGGGGTCAGCCCCAGCATTTT	CASSEGQGGQPQHF
TRBJ2-3	.	.	15	TRBV30	TGTGCCTGGAGTGTAAGTGGCGGGCCCACAGATACGCAGTATTTT	CAWSVSGGPTDTQYF
TRBJ2-7	once	TRBD2	13	TRBV6-1	TGTGCCAGCTCGGGTGGGCGGGGGTACGAGCAGTACTTC	CASSGGRGYEQYF